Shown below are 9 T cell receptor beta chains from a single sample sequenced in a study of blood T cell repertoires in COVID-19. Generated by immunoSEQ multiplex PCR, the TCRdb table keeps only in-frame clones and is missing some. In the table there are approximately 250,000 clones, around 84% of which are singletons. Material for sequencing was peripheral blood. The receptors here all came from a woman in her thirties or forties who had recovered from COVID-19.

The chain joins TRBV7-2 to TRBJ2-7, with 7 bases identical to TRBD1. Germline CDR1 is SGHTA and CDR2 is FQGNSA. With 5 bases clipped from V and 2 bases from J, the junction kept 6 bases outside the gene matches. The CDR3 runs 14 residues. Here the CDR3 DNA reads TGTGCCAGCAGCCAAGGGACAGCAACCTACGAGCAGTACTTC. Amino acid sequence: CASSQGTATYEQYF.

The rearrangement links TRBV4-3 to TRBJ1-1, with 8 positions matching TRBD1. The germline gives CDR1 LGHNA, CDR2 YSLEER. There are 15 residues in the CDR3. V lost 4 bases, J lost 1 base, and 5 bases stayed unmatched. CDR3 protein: CASSPADRGNTEAFF. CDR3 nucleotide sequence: TGCGCCAGCAGCCCCGCCGACAGGGGGAACACTGAAGCTTTCTTT.

CDR3 residues: CAMGLAGTGFGEQYF. DNA of the CDR3: TGTGCCATGGGTTTAGCCGGGACAGGGTTTGGCGAGCAGTACTTC. V is TRBV10-3 and J is TRBJ2-7, with 9 bases lining up with TRBD1. V was clipped by 9 bases and J by 6 bases; unmatched bases: 15. CDR1 and CDR2 (germline): ENHRY, SYGVKD. The CDR3 consists of 15 residues.

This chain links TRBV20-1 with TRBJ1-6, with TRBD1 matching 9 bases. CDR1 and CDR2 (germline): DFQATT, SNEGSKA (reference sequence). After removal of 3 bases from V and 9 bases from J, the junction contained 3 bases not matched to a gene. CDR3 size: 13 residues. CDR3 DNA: TGCAGTGCTAGTGAGACAGGGGGTTCACCCCTCCACTTT. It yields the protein CSASETGGSPLHF.

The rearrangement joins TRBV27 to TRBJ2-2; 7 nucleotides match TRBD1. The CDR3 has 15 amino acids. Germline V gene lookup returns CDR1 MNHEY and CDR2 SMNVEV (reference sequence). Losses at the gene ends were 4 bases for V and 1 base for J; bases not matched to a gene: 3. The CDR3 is CASSSGTVNTGELFF. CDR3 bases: TGTGCCAGCAGTTCCGGGACAGTGAACACCGGGGAGCTGTTTTTT.

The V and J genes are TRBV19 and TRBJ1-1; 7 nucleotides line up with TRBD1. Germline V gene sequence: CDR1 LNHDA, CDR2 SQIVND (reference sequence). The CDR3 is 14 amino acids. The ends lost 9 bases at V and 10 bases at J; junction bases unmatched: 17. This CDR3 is CASNSAQGLVTAFF. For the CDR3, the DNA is TGTGCCAGCAACTCCGCACAGGGGTTAGTAACAGCTTTCTTT.

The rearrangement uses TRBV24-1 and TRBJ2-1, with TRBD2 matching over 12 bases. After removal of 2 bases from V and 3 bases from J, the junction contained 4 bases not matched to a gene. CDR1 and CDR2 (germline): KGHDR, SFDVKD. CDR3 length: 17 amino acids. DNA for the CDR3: TGTGCCACCAGTGATTCTAGCGGGGGGGCGGACTACAATGAGCAGTTCTTC. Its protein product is CATSDSSGGADYNEQFF.

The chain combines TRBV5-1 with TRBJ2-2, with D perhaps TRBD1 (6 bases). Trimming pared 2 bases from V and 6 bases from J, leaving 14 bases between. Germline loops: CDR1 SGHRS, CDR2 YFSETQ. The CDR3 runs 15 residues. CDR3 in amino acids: CASSLSQGTAGELFF. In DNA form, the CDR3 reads TGCGCCAGCAGCTTATCTCAGGGGACCGCCGGGGAGCTGTTTTTT. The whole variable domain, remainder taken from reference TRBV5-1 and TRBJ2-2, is KAGVTQTPRYLIKTRGQQVTLSCSPISGHRSVSWYQQTPGQGLQFLFEYFSETQRNKGNFPGRFSGRQFSNSRSEMNVSTLELGDSALYLCASSLSQGTAGELFFGEGSRLTVL.

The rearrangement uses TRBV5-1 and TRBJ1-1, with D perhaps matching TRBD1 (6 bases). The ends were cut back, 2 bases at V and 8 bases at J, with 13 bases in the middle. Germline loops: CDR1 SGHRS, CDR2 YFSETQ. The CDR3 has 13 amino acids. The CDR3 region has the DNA TGCGCCAGCAGCTTAGAAAGACAGGACGAAGCTTTCTTT. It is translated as CASSLERQDEAFF.